This T cell receptor (beta chain) appears in the sequencing data of a study of blood T cell repertoires in COVID-19. This clone was seen once. Assay: immunoSEQ multiplex PCR; the TCRdb copy retains only in-frame clones and omits some. The sample contains 250,000 to 350,000 clones, about 88% of which appear only once. This TCR was recovered from a human donor with COVID-19, enrolled during active disease. The donor label of this sample is uncertain. Material for sequencing was peripheral blood.

This CDR3 is CASSSDRVRMNTEAFF. CDR3 in DNA: TGTGCCAGCAGCTCGGACAGGGTCCGGATGAACACTGAAGCTTTCTTT. The gene calls are TRBV6-2 or TRBV6-3 and TRBJ1-1; 8 bases match TRBD1. Germline assignment: CDR1 MNHEY and CDR2 SVGEGT. The CDR3 extends over 16 amino acids. Germline trimming cut 6 bases from V and 0 bases from J; bases unmatched to any gene: 9.